The 21 T cell receptor beta chains presented below share a single source sample, sequenced in a study of T-cell reconstitution after alpha-beta-depleted transplantation in children. Unique molecular identifiers were incorporated during preparation of the TCRbeta library. MiXCR, run by TCRdb on the PCR reads, gives a single entry per CDR3 protein. This table has about 870,000 distinct CDR3 sequences, approximately 15% appearing once. Sequenced material: PBMCs, mostly from graft donor cells, taken 360 days after TCRalphabeta/CD19-depleted stem cell transplant. The receptors shown here come from a male patient younger than 18 who had a stem cell transplant for acute lymphoblastic leukemia, so the T cells may come from the graft donor.

The CDR3 DNA reads TGTGCCAGCAGCCCGGGACTAGCGGATTACCTCCAAGAGACCCAGTACTTC. It is translated as CASSPGLADYLQETQYF. The chain employs TRBV4-2 and TRBJ2-5, with 11 bases aligning to TRBD2. Unmatched junction bases numbered 8, after V lost 4 bases and J lost 1 base. The length of the CDR3 is 17 residues. Per germline, CDR1 LGHNA and CDR2 YNFKEQ.

The sample holds a few counts of this clonotype. The rearrangement uses TRBV11-2 and TRBJ2-5; D gene unclear. The CDR3 is 15 residues long. V was pared by 4 bases and J by 7 bases, with 19 bases between. The germline V gene encodes CDR1 SGHAT and CDR2 FQNNGV. The DNA for the CDR3 is TGTGCCAGCAGCTCTATTGGAACGGCGACGGGGACCCAGTACTTC. The encoded protein is CASSSIGTATGTQYF.

This chain connects TRBV9 to TRBJ2-1, with 14 bases identical to TRBD2. This CDR3 region has 18 residues. The germline V gene has CDR1 SGDLS and CDR2 YYNGEE. V gave up 0 bases and J gave up 3 bases; unmatched junction bases: 5. This chain's CDR3 is CASSVGGTSGSIYNEQFF. The DNA of the CDR3 is TGTGCCAGCAGCGTAGGTGGGACTAGCGGGAGCATCTACAATGAGCAGTTCTTC.

The chain has TRBV13 and TRBJ2-1, with 14 bases identical to TRBD2. This CDR3 region has 20 residues. Germline CDR1 PRHDT, CDR2 FYEKMQ (reference sequence). Trimming cost V 0 bases and J 0 bases; bases outside gene matches: 7. The CDR3 DNA reads TGTGCCAGCAGCTTAGGCCCCCCGACTAGCGGGAGGGACTCCTACAATGAGCAGTTCTTC. The encoded protein is CASSLGPPTSGRDSYNEQFF.

This clonotype came up many times. V gene TRBV27 combines with J gene TRBJ1-1; D is unclear. Germline CDR1 reads MNHEY; CDR2 reads SMNVEV (reference sequence). V dropped 6 bases and J dropped 5 bases, with 10 bases sitting between them. This CDR3 is built from 12 residues. The CDR3 here is CASSLLGTEAFF. The CDR3 region has the DNA TGTGCCAGCAGCCTCCTTGGGACTGAAGCTTTCTTT.

Only a few counts were recorded for this clonotype. The CDR3 region is CASSVASDYEQYF. The CDR3 region has the DNA TGTGCCAGCAGCGTAGCTTCAGACTACGAGCAGTACTTC. The rearrangement joins TRBV9 to TRBJ2-7; D is undetermined. V was trimmed by 0 bases and J by 3 bases, leaving 7 bases between them. This CDR3 comprises 13 residues. Germline loops: CDR1 SGDLS, CDR2 YYNGEE.

The chain has TRBV5-1 and TRBJ2-5; a possible D gene is TRBD2 (5 bases). The CDR3 extends over 15 amino acids. Germline CDR1 and CDR2: SGHRS and YFSETQ. Trimming stripped 0 bases from V and 1 base from J, with 10 bases between. The CDR3 reads CASSLGGHGQETQYF. The CDR3 nucleotides read TGCGCCAGCAGCTTGGGAGGGCATGGCCAAGAGACCCAGTACTTC.

This clonotype was seen a few times. The DNA for the CDR3 is TGTGCCAGCATTAGACAGGCCATTGAAAAACTGTTTTTT. Translation gives CASIRQAIEKLFF. This chain connects TRBV2 to TRBJ1-4, with D possibly matching TRBD1 (6 bases). Germline lookup yields CDR1 SNHLY and CDR2 FYNNEI. The CDR3 consists of 13 residues. Trimming stripped 7 bases from V and 7 bases from J, with 13 bases between.

This clonotype was seen a handful of times. The chain combines TRBV7-9 with TRBJ2-1, with TRBD2 matching over 7 bases. Germline V gives CDR1 SEHNR, CDR2 FQNEAQ (reference sequence). The CDR3 length is 15 residues. Germline trimming cut 2 bases from V and 4 bases from J; bases unmatched to any gene: 5. Written as DNA, the CDR3 is TGTGCCAGCAGCTTATTCCTAGCGGAGTACAATGAGCAGTTCTTC. This encodes CASSLFLAEYNEQFF.

This clonotype was counted a few times. The chain joins TRBV29-1 to TRBJ2-7, with 7 bases lining up with TRBD1. The germline V gene has CDR1 SQVTM and CDR2 ANQGSEA. V shed 6 bases and J 0 bases; nucleotides not matched to a gene: 2. This CDR3 comprises 12 residues. The CDR3 DNA is TGCAGCGTGACAGGGCCCTCCTACGAGCAGTACTTC. Protein: CSVTGPSYEQYF.

This clonotype has only one observation. The chain recombines TRBV20-1 with TRBJ1-5; D might be TRBD1 (5 bases). The CDR3 runs to 13 residues. The ends were cut back, 3 bases at V and 7 bases at J, with 13 bases in the middle. Germline V gene lookup returns CDR1 DFQATT and CDR2 SNEGSKA (reference sequence). CDR3 coding DNA: TGCAGTGCTAGGGGGAGGGGTAGGCAGCCCCAGCATTTT. Its translation is CSARGRGRQPQHF.

This clonotype was counted only a few times. This chain connects TRBV29-1 to TRBJ2-2; either TRBD1 or TRBD2 may supply D (6 bases each). The CDR3 is 14 amino acids. The ends were cut back, 6 bases at V and 6 bases at J, with 17 bases in the middle. CDR1 is SQVTM and CDR2 is ANQGSEA in the germline V gene. As DNA, the CDR3 is TGCAGCGTCCCACTAGGGGGGTGGGCCGGGGAGCTGTTTTTT. The encoded protein is CSVPLGGWAGELFF.

This clonotype was seen just once. The chain links TRBV25-1 to TRBJ1-5; 8 nucleotides match TRBD1. V was pared by 8 bases and J by 3 bases, with 12 bases of the junction left unmatched. Per the germline V gene, CDR1 is MGHDK and CDR2 is SYGVNS. The CDR3 is 16 residues long. Here the CDR3 reads CASGGQAGVANQPQHF. The CDR3 nucleotides are TGTGCCAGCGGGGGACAGGCCGGTGTAGCCAATCAGCCCCAGCATTTT.

This clonotype was seen only a few times. The CDR3 DNA reads as TGCGCCAGCAGCCACGGGCGGCCATACGGGAAAGAGACCCAGTACTTC. As protein: CASSHGRPYGKETQYF. The chain employs TRBV4-1 and TRBJ2-5, with a weak D call TRBD2 (5 bases). Trimming removed 3 bases from V and 3 bases from J, with 17 bases in between. The germline V gene encodes CDR1 MGHRA and CDR2 YSYEKL. CDR3 length equals 16 residues.

This clonotype occurred a few times. J is TRBJ1-1 and V is TRBV6-1; D possibly corresponds to TRBD1 (5 bases). Trimming removed 6 bases from V and 0 bases from J, with 20 bases in between. From germline, CDR1 is MNHNS and CDR2 SASEGT. This CDR3 spans 17 amino acids. The CDR3 loop is CASSPGRQWRMNTEAFF. CDR3 in DNA: TGTGCCAGCAGCCCGGGACGGCAATGGAGAATGAACACTGAAGCTTTCTTT.

This clonotype was observed a handful of times. The gene calls are TRBV2 and TRBJ1-5; D remains ambiguous. The V and J ends lost 7 bases and 2 bases respectively, with 15 bases between them. From germline, CDR1 is SNHLY and CDR2 FYNNEI. The CDR3 covers 15 residues. The CDR3 region is CASTLGSPGNQPQHF. The CDR3 DNA sequence: TGTGCCAGCACCCTCGGGTCGCCGGGCAATCAGCCCCAGCATTTT.

This clonotype was seen more than once but under ten times. The chain combines TRBV11-2 with TRBJ1-1; the D is unclear. This CDR3 region has 14 residues. Trimming left V 0 bases short and J 8 bases short, with 13 bases between. Per germline, CDR1 SGHAT and CDR2 FQNNGV. The CDR3 protein is CASSLDSVGREAFF. The CDR3 bases are TGTGCCAGCAGCTTAGATAGCGTGGGCAGGGAAGCTTTCTTT.

The table lists this clonotype with a few counts. The chain recombines TRBV2 with TRBJ2-1; 12 nucleotides match TRBD2. Trimming cost V 5 bases and J 6 bases; bases outside gene matches: 11. Germline CDR1 SNHLY, CDR2 FYNNEI. The CDR3 is 17 residues long. Here the CDR3 reads CASSFILLAGGPNEQFF. Here the CDR3 DNA reads TGTGCCAGCAGTTTTATCCTACTAGCGGGAGGCCCCAATGAGCAGTTCTTC. The variable domain in full, with the rest retrieved from reference TRBV2 and TRBJ2-1, is EPEVTQTPSHQVTQMGQEVILRCVPISNHLYFYWYRQILGQKVEFLVSFYNNEISEKSEIFDDQFSVERPDGSNFTLKIRSTKLEDSAMYFCASSFILLAGGPNEQFFGPGTRLTVL.

A note on this clonotype: A read error may explain this, as a much larger clone is one base away. The CDR3 does not end in the conserved phenylalanine or tryptophan, so this is likely a read error. The J gene is TRBJ2-5, the V gene TRBV4-1; 11 nucleotides align to TRBD2. V lost 0 bases and J lost 4; bases outside the gene matches: 4. The CDR3 is 16 residues long. The germline V gene has CDR1 MGHRA and CDR2 YSYEKL. CDR3 in amino acids: CASSQDTTSGRETQYC. DNA of the CDR3: TGCGCCAGCAGCCAAGATACAACTAGCGGGAGAGAGACCCAGTACTGC.

This clonotype appeared a few times. The V and J genes are TRBV10-2 and TRBJ2-3; D perhaps matches TRBD1 (6 bases). The CDR3 extends over 14 amino acids. V was pared by 6 bases and J by 0 bases, with 10 bases between. Looked up from germline, CDR1 is WSHSY and CDR2 is SAAADI. The CDR3 sequence is CASRDRSSTDTQYF. The CDR3 DNA follows: TGCGCCAGCAGAGACAGGTCTAGCACAGATACGCAGTATTTT.

The chain combines TRBV5-1 with TRBJ2-7; no clear D. Germline loops: CDR1 SGHRS, CDR2 YFSETQ. V was shortened by 1 base and J by 3 bases, with 11 bases between the two germline ends. This CDR3 comprises 14 residues. The CDR3 sequence: CASSLLSRVYEQYF. The CDR3 region has the DNA TGCGCCAGCAGCTTGCTCAGTCGGGTCTACGAGCAGTACTTC.